The 32 T cell receptor beta chains below were found in one sample sequenced in a study of CD8 T cells in ankylosing spondylitis. Study findings and constraints: The study identified a TCR beta motif of roughly eight highly homologous variants that appeared characteristic of ankylosing spondylitis blood.

These receptors' targets are unknown. Using its own MiXCR run on the 5' RACE reads, TCRdb lists one record per CDR3 protein. The sample has roughly 300,000 distinct CDR3 sequences, 8% seen once. Sequencing was performed on blood, either unsorted or a sorted T cell fraction (not recorded which). The source is a male donor with ankylosing spondylitis.

This clonotype has only a few counts. For the CDR3, the DNA is TGCGCCAGCAGCTGGGGATTCCAAGAGACCCAGTACTTC. Protein product: CASSWGFQETQYF. The gene calls are TRBV5-1 and TRBJ2-5, with D unclear. Germline lookup yields CDR1 SGHRS and CDR2 YFSETQ. With 3 bases removed from V and 1 base from J, the gap between germline ends came to 7 bases. This CDR3 contains 13 residues.

This clonotype was detected ten times or more. The chain is built from TRBV5-6 and TRBJ2-3; 14 bases are shared with TRBD2. This CDR3 has 16 amino acids. Per the germline V gene, CDR1 is SGHDT and CDR2 is YYEEEE. The trim removed 4 bases at V and 6 bases at J, leaving 7 bases unmatched. As DNA, the CDR3 is TGTGCCAGCAGCGGGACTAGCGGGAGTAGGATGGATACGCAGTATTTT. This sequence encodes CASSGTSGSRMDTQYF.

V gene TRBV12-3 or TRBV12-4 combines with J gene TRBJ2-5; D gene uncertain. The length of the CDR3 is 13 residues. The ends were cut back, 3 bases at V and 2 bases at J, with 7 bases in the middle. CDR3 bases: TGTGCCAGCAGTTTTTACCGGCAAGAGACCCAGTACTTC. It specifies CASSFYRQETQYF.

The chain couples TRBV5-4 to TRBJ2-2; no reliable D call. This CDR3 has 15 amino acids. Germline V gene sequence: CDR1 SGHNT, CDR2 YYREEE (reference sequence). The V end lost 4 bases, the J end lost 0 bases, and 10 bases lay between the germline ends. The chain's CDR3 is CASSPSRTNTGELFF. Here the CDR3 DNA reads TGTGCCAGCAGCCCCTCCAGGACGAACACCGGGGAGCTGTTTTTT.

In its sample, this clonotype was seen a few times. This rearrangement joins TRBV5-6 to TRBJ2-7; perhaps TRBD2 as D (5 bases). The CDR3 contains 16 residues. V was cut by 1 base and J by 4 bases, with 18 bases left in between. Germline CDR1 reads SGHDT; CDR2 reads YYEEEE. The CDR3 DNA reads TGTGCCAGCAGCTTGCTGGTAGGGAGCCCGCCTTACGAGCAGTACTTC. Protein product: CASSLLVGSPPYEQYF.

This clonotype has a handful of counts. The CDR3 bases are TGTGCCAGCAGTTTTTCGTCTAGCGGGAGGGTTGGGGATACGCAGTATTTT. It specifies CASSFSSSGRVGDTQYF. The gene calls are TRBV12-3 or TRBV12-4 and TRBJ2-3; 12 nucleotides align to TRBD2. J lost 6 bases, V lost 3 bases, and 10 bases had no gene match. CDR3 length equals 17 residues.

This chain joins TRBV5-1 and TRBJ2-2; perhaps TRBD1 as D (6 bases). Deletions cut 0 bases from V and 2 bases from J, with 11 bases between. The length of the CDR3 is 16 residues. CDR1 is SGHRS and CDR2 is YFSETQ in the germline V gene. CDR3 amino acids: CASSLGTARNTGELFF. The CDR3 DNA reads as TGCGCCAGCAGCTTGGGGACAGCACGAAACACCGGGGAGCTGTTTTTT. Full variable domain (outside the CDR3, taken from reference TRBV5-1 and TRBJ2-2): KAGVTQTPRYLIKTRGQQVTLSCSPISGHRSVSWYQQTPGQGLQFLFEYFSETQRNKGNFPGRFSGRQFSNSRSEMNVSTLELGDSALYLCASSLGTARNTGELFFGEGSRLTVL.

This clonotype was picked up a small number of times. The chain carries TRBV7-2 and TRBJ1-2; perhaps TRBD1 as D (6 bases). The germline gives CDR1 SGHTA, CDR2 FQGNSA. V shed 1 base and J shed 4 bases, with 7 bases lying between them. The CDR3 contains 13 residues. DNA for the CDR3: TGTGCCAGCAGCTTAGGGACAGCCTATGGCTACACCTTC. This codes for CASSLGTAYGYTF. The variable domain in full, completed from reference TRBV7-2 and TRBJ1-2, reads GAGVSQSPSNKVTEKGKDVELRCDPISGHTALYWYRQSLGQGLEFLIYFQGNSAPDKSGLPSDRFSAERTGGSVSTLTIQRTQQEDSAVYLCASSLGTAYGYTFGSGTRLTVV.

This clonotype has at least ten counts. V and J are TRBV5-1 and TRBJ2-7, with 9 positions matching TRBD2. Losses at the gene ends were 2 bases for V and 4 bases for J; bases not matched to a gene: 7. Germline values: CDR1 SGHRS, CDR2 YFSETQ. The CDR3 runs to 15 residues. Written as DNA, the CDR3 is TGCGCCAGCAGCTTCGATGGCGGGAGGGCTTACGAGCAGTACTTC. The encoded protein is CASSFDGGRAYEQYF. The full variable domain, completed using reference TRBV5-1 and TRBJ2-7, is KAGVTQTPRYLIKTRGQQVTLSCSPISGHRSVSWYQQTPGQGLQFLFEYFSETQRNKGNFPGRFSGRQFSNSRSEMNVSTLELGDSALYLCASSFDGGRAYEQYFGPGTRLTVT.

This clonotype was detected only a few times. The chain carries TRBV6-2 or TRBV6-3 and TRBJ2-4; the match to TRBD2 covers 12 bases. The CDR3 totals 16 residues. The germline V gene encodes CDR1 MNHEY and CDR2 SVGEGT. Trimming took 6 bases from V and 1 from J; bases not matched to a gene: 4. The CDR3: CASSRLAGEAKNIQYF. The CDR3 DNA sequence: TGTGCCAGCAGCAGACTAGCGGGAGAGGCCAAAAACATTCAGTACTTC.

This clonotype has more than one count but fewer than ten. CDR3 nucleotide sequence: TGTGCCATCAGTGACAGAACCCCTCCAAGCACCCAGTACTTC. This translates into CAISDRTPPSTQYF. The chain joins TRBV10-3 to TRBJ2-5; D call uncertain. V lost 3 bases, J lost 8 bases, and 16 bases lay in between. CDR1 and CDR2 (germline): ENHRY, SYGVKD. The CDR3 sequence is 14 residues long.

This chain joins TRBV27 and TRBJ2-1; no reliable D call. V lost 6 bases and J 10 bases, leaving 19 bases between the germline ends. This CDR3 comprises 14 residues. Germline V gene sequence: CDR1 MNHEY, CDR2 SMNVEV (reference sequence). In DNA, the CDR3 is TGTGCCAGCAGCTGGGCAGCCCCCGTGGGGGAGCAGTTCTTC. It encodes CASSWAAPVGEQFF.

The chain carries TRBV5-1 and TRBJ2-5, with TRBD1 identical over 10 bases. The CDR3 has 14 residues. Germline CDR1 SGHRS, CDR2 YFSETQ. J was trimmed by 4 bases and V by 4 bases; bases with no gene match: 4. The CDR3 here is CASSARTGGETQYF. In DNA form, the CDR3 reads TGCGCCAGCAGCGCCAGGACAGGGGGAGAGACCCAGTACTTC.

The chain couples TRBV10-3 to TRBJ2-7; TRBD2 agrees at 10 bases. Germline V gene sequence: CDR1 ENHRY, CDR2 SYGVKD. The length of the CDR3 is 17 residues. With V trimmed by 2 bases and J by 6 bases, 13 bases remained unmatched. CDR3 DNA: TGTGCCATCAGTGAGCCTGAGTCTAGCGGGAGAATGAGCGAGCAGTACTTC. Translation gives CAISEPESSGRMSEQYF.

This clonotype was counted only a few times. CDR3 loop: CASSRTGGSIYEQYF. DNA of the CDR3: TGTGCCAGCAGTCGGACCGGAGGCTCAATCTACGAGCAGTACTTC. The V call is TRBV2, the J call TRBJ2-7, with D maybe TRBD2 (5 bases). This CDR3 is 15 amino acids long. Between the trimmed V and J ends, which lost 5 bases and 3 bases, there was a span of 17 bases. Looked up from germline, CDR1 is SNHLY and CDR2 is FYNNEI.

V is TRBV5-6 and J is TRBJ2-6; 7 nucleotides agree with TRBD1. Per the germline V gene, CDR1 is SGHDT and CDR2 is YYEEEE. The CDR3 loop spans 16 amino acids. V dropped 7 bases and J dropped 11; count of bases not matched to a gene: 18. The DNA for the CDR3 is TGTGCCAGCTTTAGGGGGTACAGGGGCGGATACGACGTCCTGACTTTC. It encodes CASFRGYRGGYDVLTF. The full variable domain, its missing parts supplied by reference TRBV5-6 and TRBJ2-6, is DAGVTQSPTHLIKTRGQQVTLRCSPKSGHDTVSWYQQALGQGPQFIFQYYEEEERQRGNFPDRFSGHQFPNYSSELNVNALLLGDSALYLCASFRGYRGGYDVLTFGAGSRLTVL.

This sequence joins TRBV25-1 and TRBJ2-3, with D uncertain. Germline loops: CDR1 MGHDK, CDR2 SYGVNS. This CDR3 is built from 14 residues. V dropped 2 bases and J dropped 2 bases, with 8 bases sitting between them. For the CDR3, the DNA is TGTGCCAGCAGTGAACCGTCACTCACAGATACGCAGTATTTT. Encoded protein: CASSEPSLTDTQYF.

This clonotype was seen ten or more times. The chain carries TRBV5-1 and TRBJ2-5; 10 bases fit TRBD2. V lost 9 bases and J lost 5; bases outside the gene matches: 22. From germline, CDR1 is SGHRS and CDR2 YFSETQ. The CDR3 totals 18 residues. The CDR3 here is CATRTEKGESSGSETQYF. The CDR3 bases are TGCGCCACCAGAACAGAGAAGGGGGAGTCTAGCGGGAGTGAGACCCAGTACTTC.

The chain has TRBV7-9 and TRBJ1-2; unclear D gene. The CDR3 runs to 12 residues. V was trimmed by 1 base and J by 5 bases, leaving 5 bases between them. CDR1 is SEHNR, CDR2 FQNEAQ, per germline (reference sequence). CDR3 loop: CASSLELYGYTF. The DNA of the CDR3 is TGTGCCAGCAGCTTAGAGTTATATGGCTACACCTTC.

This clonotype was counted only a few times. This rearrangement joins TRBV3-1 to TRBJ1-2; D uncertain. Germline V gene lookup returns CDR1 LGHDT and CDR2 YNNKEL (reference sequence). The CDR3 sequence is 13 residues long. Trimming left V 4 bases short and J 8 bases short, with 14 bases between. The CDR3: CASSPSREGGYTF. CDR3 coding DNA: TGTGCCAGCAGCCCGAGCCGGGAAGGAGGCTACACCTTC.

The chain employs TRBV5-1 and TRBJ2-7, with D perhaps matching TRBD1 or TRBD2 (5 bases each). The V and J ends lost 3 bases and 2 bases respectively, with 15 bases between them. The CDR3 spans 15 residues. Germline loops: CDR1 SGHRS, CDR2 YFSETQ. Here the CDR3 reads CASSSGTDRTYEQYF. The CDR3 DNA sequence: TGCGCCAGCAGCTCAGGGACGGACCGGACCTACGAGCAGTACTTC.

This clonotype appeared a few times. V gene TRBV12-3 or TRBV12-4 combines with J gene TRBJ2-1; TRBD2 aligns across 11 bases. The CDR3 covers 18 residues. The V gene end was trimmed by 2 bases and the J gene end by 0 bases; junction bases not matched to a gene: 6. CDR3 sequence (DNA): TGTGCCAGCAGTTTATTCGCTAGCGGGAGGCTCTCCTACAATGAGCAGTTCTTC. Translating it yields CASSLFASGRLSYNEQFF.

This clonotype was found many times. The chain carries TRBV9 and TRBJ2-1; 7 bases fit TRBD2. CDR1 and CDR2 from the germline V gene are SGDLS and YYNGEE. This CDR3 spans 15 amino acids. Trimming at V came to 3 bases and at J to 4 bases, leaving 7 bases not matched to a gene. CDR3: CASSATGGGYNEQFF. For the CDR3, the DNA is TGTGCCAGCAGCGCCACGGGAGGCGGTTACAATGAGCAGTTCTTC.

Ten or more counts support this clonotype. The chain joins TRBV29-1 to TRBJ2-7, with D tentatively TRBD2 (6 bases). V lost 4 bases and J 6 bases, leaving 19 bases between the germline ends. The CDR3 consists of 14 residues. Germline CDR1 reads SQVTM; CDR2 reads ANQGSEA. The CDR3 DNA follows: TGCAGCGTTGGATTGTGGGGGGAACGAGGCGAGCAGTACTTC. This translates into CSVGLWGERGEQYF.

This clonotype was seen a handful of times. The genes are TRBV4-2 and TRBJ2-1; D gene ambiguous. V gave up 0 bases and J gave up 0 bases, with 9 bases separating them. This CDR3 is built from 16 residues. Per germline, CDR1 LGHNA and CDR2 YNFKEQ. CDR3 coding DNA: TGTGCCAGCAGCCAAGAGACCGGACGCTCCTACAATGAGCAGTTCTTC. Translation: CASSQETGRSYNEQFF.

This clonotype was detected ten times or more. J is TRBJ2-7 and V is TRBV5-1; D uncertain. V was trimmed by 4 bases and J by 0 bases, leaving 5 bases between them. The length of the CDR3 is 12 residues. CDR1 and CDR2 (germline): SGHRS, YFSETQ. The CDR3 is CASSLTSYEQYF. CDR3 DNA: TGCGCCAGCAGCCTAACCTCCTACGAGCAGTACTTC.

The chain links TRBV5-5 to TRBJ2-5, with TRBD2 as a possible D gene (5 bases). V was pared by 3 bases and J by 5 bases, with 14 bases between. CDR1 and CDR2 (germline): SGHKS, YYEKEE (reference sequence). The CDR3 contains 14 residues. This CDR3 is CASSWEGRGETQYF. Here the CDR3 DNA reads TGTGCCAGCAGCTGGGAAGGTAGAGGGGAGACCCAGTACTTC.

This clonotype was detected ten times or more. The rearrangement joins TRBV6-5 to TRBJ2-7; D uncertain. With 2 bases removed from V and 3 bases from J, the gap between germline ends came to 11 bases. The CDR3 is made up of 14 amino acids. Germline loops: CDR1 MNHEY, CDR2 SVGAGI. CDR3 coding DNA: TGTGCCAGCAGTTACGGGTGGGGTCTCTACGAGCAGTACTTC. Translating it yields CASSYGWGLYEQYF.

This clonotype was detected many times. The chain combines TRBV11-3 with TRBJ1-2, with D possibly being TRBD1 (6 bases). This CDR3 is 15 amino acids long. V lost 1 base, J lost 5 bases, and 14 bases lay in between. Germline CDR1 SGHNT, CDR2 YENEEA. This CDR3 reads CASSLGGGTLYGYTF. CDR3 nucleotide sequence: TGTGCCAGCAGCTTAGGAGGAGGGACACTATATGGCTACACCTTC. Supplemented by reference TRBV11-3 and TRBJ1-2, the full variable domain reads EAGVVQSPRYKIIEKKQPVAFWCNPISGHNTLYWYLQNLGQGPELLIRYENEEAVDDSQLPKDRFSAERLKGVDSTLKIQPAELGDSAVYLCASSLGGGTLYGYTFGSGTRLTVV.

This clonotype has more than one count but fewer than ten. This chain links TRBV15 with TRBJ2-7; D not certain. Germline CDR1 and CDR2: LNHNV and YYDKDF (reference sequence). Deletions cut 1 base from V and 4 bases from J, with 14 bases between. CDR3 length: 15 residues. In DNA form, the CDR3 reads TGTGCCACCAGCAGAGTTCTGGCATTGGTATACGAGCAGTACTTC. Translated: CATSRVLALVYEQYF. Drawing the rest from reference TRBV15 and TRBJ2-7, the complete variable domain is DAMVIQNPRYQVTQFGKPVTLSCSQTLNHNVMYWYQQKSSQAPKLLFHYYDKDFNNEADTPDNFQSRRPNTSFCFLDIRSPGLGDTAMYLCATSRVLALVYEQYFGPGTRLTVT.

Only a few counts were recorded for this clonotype. The chain recombines TRBV29-1 with TRBJ2-1, with TRBD2 identical over 11 bases. The CDR3 runs to 14 residues. Per germline, CDR1 SQVTM and CDR2 ANQGSEA. The junction had 5 bases not matched to a gene; V was cut back by 4 bases and J by 6 bases. CDR3 in DNA: TGCAGCGTTGTAATAGCGGGAGGGACCAATGAGCAGTTCTTC. This sequence encodes CSVVIAGGTNEQFF.

A few counts support this clonotype. This chain links TRBV5-4 with TRBJ2-6; 12 nucleotides align to TRBD1. The CDR3 is 20 residues long. Germline CDR1 reads SGHNT; CDR2 reads YYREEE (reference sequence). V was clipped by 2 bases and J by 2 bases; unmatched bases: 11. The CDR3 loop is CASSLRLRGTGGAGANVLTF. As DNA, the CDR3 is TGTGCCAGCAGCTTACGGTTGCGAGGGACAGGGGGCGCTGGGGCCAACGTCCTGACTTTC.